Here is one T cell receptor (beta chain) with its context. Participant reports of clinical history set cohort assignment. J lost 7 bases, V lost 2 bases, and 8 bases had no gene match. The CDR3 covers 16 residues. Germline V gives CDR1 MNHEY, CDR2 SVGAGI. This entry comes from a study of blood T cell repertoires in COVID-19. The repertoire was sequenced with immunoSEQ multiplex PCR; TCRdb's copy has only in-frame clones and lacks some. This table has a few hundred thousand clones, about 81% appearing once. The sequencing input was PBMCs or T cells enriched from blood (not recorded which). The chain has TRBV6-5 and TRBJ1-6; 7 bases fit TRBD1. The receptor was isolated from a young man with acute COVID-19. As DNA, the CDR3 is TGTGCCAGCAGTTACGTTCAGGGACAGAGAAATTCACCCCTCCACTTT. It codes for CASSYVQGQRNSPLHF.